The present T cell receptor beta chain was sequenced within a study of CD8+ T cells in alopecia areata. Findings of the study overall: The study found tofacitinib significantly decreased scalp clonality and expanded CD8+ clones among the top 100. With just one nonresponder, it is still uncertain whether baseline CD8+ expansion relates to response. Possibly because of HLA-related factors, TCR sharing was less clear across patients than in mice.

This CDR3 is 16 amino acids long. The V and J ends lost 1 base and 2 bases respectively, with 15 bases between them. Germline V gives CDR1 SGHTA, CDR2 FQGNSA. Investigators isolated RNA and reverse transcribed it into cDNA to act as the sequencing template. TCRdb's copy holds only in-frame clones and misses some; the assay was immunoSEQ multiplex PCR. This table has some 200,000 clones, roughly 44% appearing once. This clone has only a few counts. Its target is not known. Treatment given: oral pan-JAK inhibitor, 5-10 mg twice daily. The chain couples TRBV7-2 to TRBJ2-7; D is undetermined. This TCR was sampled from a human donor with alopecia areata. The specimen comprised CD4+ T cells sorted from blood, sampled around week 37, from a patient treated with tofacitinib. Written as DNA, the CDR3 is TGTGCCAGCAGCTTAGTCAGTGGGCCTTCGGCCTACGAGCAGTACTTC. As protein: CASSLVSGPSAYEQYF.